The rows below give T cell receptor beta chains drawn from one sample of a study of T-cell memory formation after mild COVID-19. TCRdb analysed the 5' RACE reads with MiXCR anew, one entry per CDR3 protein. This sample has 470,000 or so distinct CDR3 sequences, with around a sixth found just once. The sequenced sample was PBMCs or a T cell subset sorted from them (not recorded which). These receptor sequences come from an adult woman who had mild COVID-19 (a few samples of this study predate the infection). Cell type and time point are not known. Each CDR3 is given with its conserved first and last residue. A D gene is named only where the DNA matches it firmly. Clone size, where shown, is once, few, many, or a class for clones that have expanded.

clone_size cdr3_length j_call d_call v_call cdr3_nt cdr3_aa
few 14 TRBJ1-2 NA TRBV12-5 TGTGCTAGTGGTTTGGGGAGTTCTTTCGGTGGCTACACCTTC CASGLGSSFGGYTF
few 17 TRBJ2-5 TRBD2 TRBV6-5 TGTGCCAGCAATCCATCAGCGGGAAGGGGTTTCCAAGAGACCCAGTACTTC CASNPSAGRGFQETQYF
few 17 TRBJ2-3 TRBD2 TRBV5-1 TGCGCCAGCAGCCCAAGACTAGCGGGGGGGTACACAGATACGCAGTATTTT CASSPRLAGGYTDTQYF
NA 14 TRBJ1-2 TRBD1 TRBV7-9 TGTGCCAGCAGCCTAATCACAGGGGCTGCTGGCTACACCTTC CASSLITGAAGYTF
NA 15 TRBJ1-5 NA TRBV19 TGTGCCAGTAGCCTTTCACAAGCGAGCAATCAGCCCCAGCATTTT CASSLSQASNQPQHF
NA 14 TRBJ1-2 NA TRBV9 TGTGCCAGCAGCGTAGATCTCAGGGTGGATGGCTACACCTTC CASSVDLRVDGYTF
few 11 TRBJ2-7 NA TRBV3-1 TGTGCCAGCAGCCATGCCTACGAGCAGTACTTC CASSHAYEQYF
many 14 TRBJ2-5 NA TRBV5-1 TGCGCCAGCAGCGTCGTGGCAGTCCAAGAGACCCAGTACTTC CASSVVAVQETQYF
NA 14 TRBJ2-1 TRBD1 TRBV12-3/TRBV12-4 TGTGCCAGCAGCCCCGGGACAGGGGGAGGTGAGCAGTTCTTC CASSPGTGGGEQFF
NA 16 TRBJ2-3 TRBD2 TRBV19 TGTGCCAGTAGTCGCGCGGGACTAAGTGGCACAGATACGCAGTATTTT CASSRAGLSGTDTQYF
NA 15 TRBJ2-7 NA TRBV20-1 TGCAGTGCTAGCTCTCTAGATGTAGGTATCTACGAGCAGTACTTC CSASSLDVGIYEQYF
NA 13 TRBJ2-7 NA TRBV6-2/TRBV6-3 TGTGCCAGCAGGAGTCGGGACTTACGTGGGCAGTACTTC CASRSRDLRGQYF
many 13 TRBJ2-7 NA TRBV7-6 TGTGCCAGCAGCTTAGCGTTGGGCGGGGCGCAGTACTTC CASSLALGGAQYF
NA 17 TRBJ2-1 TRBD1 TRBV7-7 TGTGCCAGCAGCCCCGATAGGTGGCAGGGGGAATACAATGAGCAGTTCTTC CASSPDRWQGEYNEQFF
NA 13 TRBJ2-7 NA TRBV5-1 TGCGCCAGCAGCTCCTTGACAAGCGACGAGCAGTACTTC CASSSLTSDEQYF
NA 16 TRBJ1-3 NA TRBV12-3/TRBV12-4 TGTGCCAGCAGTCCACGACAGAGCCGCTCTGGAAACACCATATATTTT CASSPRQSRSGNTIYF
NA 15 TRBJ2-1 TRBD2 TRBV12-3/TRBV12-4 TGTGCCAGCAGTTCGGGGCCACCGGGACTAGCGGTGGGGATCTTC CASSSGPPGLAVGIF
few 20 TRBJ1-3 TRBD1 TRBV6-5 TGTGCCAGCAGTTCGGGCCCTTGGACAGGGGAAAAAGGCCTAGGTAACACCATATATTTT CASSSGPWTGEKGLGNTIYF
few 16 TRBJ2-7 NA TRBV20-1 TGCAGTGCTAGAGATTGGACGGGGGCCACCTCCTACGAGCAGTACTTC CSARDWTGATSYEQYF
NA 14 TRBJ2-7 NA TRBV11-2 TGTGCCAGCAGCTTAGTGGTCACCGGGTACGAGCAGTACTTC CASSLVVTGYEQYF
NA 15 TRBJ2-7 NA TRBV27 TGTGCCAGCAGTAAGGGGGTGGGGGCCGGTTACGAGCAGTACTTC CASSKGVGAGYEQYF
NA 17 TRBJ1-1 NA TRBV20-1 TGCAGTGCTAGAGATCTGGCGGCAGGGAGGATGAACACTGAAGCTTTCTTT CSARDLAAGRMNTEAFF
few 14 TRBJ2-1 NA TRBV6-2/TRBV6-3 TGTGCCAGCAACAATCGTCTCGAGGCGGATGAGCAGTTCTTC CASNNRLEADEQFF
few 16 TRBJ2-5 TRBD1 TRBV25-1 TGTGCCAGCAGTGACCCGGCAAGGGGGCTCCAAGAGACCCAGTACTTC CASSDPARGLQETQYF
few 18 TRBJ2-3 NA TRBV4-3 TGCGCCAGCAGCCAAGATCCCGGGCCGAGCGGGCTGGCAGATACGCAGTATTTT CASSQDPGPSGLADTQYF
few 12 TRBJ1-2 NA TRBV3-1 TGTGCCAGCAGCCAGGGTGAAGATGGCTACACCTTC CASSQGEDGYTF
few 16 TRBJ1-1 NA TRBV5-1 TGCGCCAGCAGCTTGGCCGGGGCCAGCGGGAACACTGAAGCTTTCTTT CASSLAGASGNTEAFF
NA 17 TRBJ2-5 NA TRBV29-1 TGCAGCGTCGTGGGAATTCGGGAAGGACCACTCCAAGAGACCCAGTACTTC CSVVGIREGPLQETQYF